This T cell receptor (beta chain) is drawn from a study of blood T cell repertoires in COVID-19. Study overall: Donors in the United States, Italy and Spain gave samples during acute or convalescent COVID-19.

V was trimmed by 3 bases and J by 3 bases, leaving 8 bases between them. This CDR3 has 14 amino acids. Germline CDR1 reads SGHVS; CDR2 reads FQNEAQ. Per the original methods: Amplification with reference gene primers provided the estimates of nucleated cell counts. Sequencing was performed with immunoSEQ multiplex PCR; in TCRdb, only in-frame clones are kept and a portion is missing. Clone size and the V and J calls come from that table; the DNA yielded D and trimming. The table shows more than 110,000 clones, with less than 85% occurring only once. The sequence was obtained from a woman older than 75 in a cohort sampled during active or convalescent COVID-19. The chain uses TRBV7-8 and TRBJ1-4, with unresolved D. Material: peripheral blood. CDR3: CASSFDTSNEKLFF. CDR3 coding DNA: TGTGCCAGCAGCTTCGACACGTCTAATGAAAAACTGTTTTTT.